This record concerns one T cell receptor beta chain sequence. The data belong to a study of blood T cell repertoires in COVID-19. Study processing details: Estimated nucleated cell counts came from reference gene primer amplification. Measured with immunoSEQ multiplex PCR; TCRdb has only the in-frame clones, and not every one. Clone size and the V and J calls come from that table; the DNA yielded D and trimming. The profile shows about 320,000 clones, more than 75% of them singletons. J was trimmed by 3 bases and V by 7 bases; bases with no gene match: 10. The CDR3 spans 15 residues. In germline, CDR1 is SQVTM, CDR2 ANQGSEA.

The receptor comes from a man aged 60-69 years who had recovered from COVID-19. The sequencing sample was made of PBMCs or T cells enriched from blood (not recorded which). This chain connects TRBV29-1 to TRBJ2-1, with 9 bases matching TRBD1. In DNA, the CDR3 is TGCAGCGGAAACAGGGGGCCCCAGCTCTACAATGAGCAGTTCTTC. Translating gives CSGNRGPQLYNEQFF.